One T cell receptor beta chain is described in this entry. It lacks a known antigen. The input lacks base qualities; no much larger clone sits a single base away. This sample's treatment or condition label indicates: allogeneic hematopoietic cell transplantation with graft depleted of TCRalphabeta T cells and CD19 B cells. TCRalphabeta/CD19-depleted allogeneic hematopoietic cell grafts were given to the transplant recipients, all of whom were children. The data were taken from a study of T-cell reconstitution after alpha-beta-depleted transplantation in children (dated by TCRdb to about 2016). At the level of the whole study: Using TCR repertoire profiling, the study followed T-cell immune reconstitution in a quantitative way in children after TCRalphabeta/CD19-depleted allogeneic hematopoietic cell transplantation. Overall study results and their limits: Over the following months the frequencies of hyperexpanded clones went down, and after one year T-cell counts and TCRbeta diversity were mostly credited to newly produced T cells. The apparently early recovery of alphabetaT-cell counts about two months after transplant reportedly depended on only several hundred rapidly expanded clones that came from non-depleted graft cells. The high TCRbeta diversity at day 60 in some patients was ascribed to recipient T cells and intrathymic progenitors that had survived conditioning.

The method was PCR. Sequenced using an Illumina HiSeq 2500. TCR library preparation used molecular barcoding, with unique molecular identifiers applied to normalize quantification of the TCRbeta repertoire. Through fastp at Q25 and MiXCR, TCRdb rebuilt clones from the public reads, retaining in-frame beta chains. CDR3 protein sequences are deduplicated, and each keeps its most common genes and DNA. For this sample the table gives hundreds of thousands of distinct CDR3 sequences, of which about an eighth were detected only once. The ten top clones hold 2.2% of the sample. According to the germline V gene (reference sequence), CDR1 reads SGHAT and CDR2 reads FQDESV. Trimming removed 5 bases from V and 0 bases from J, leaving 11 bases between the germline ends. The CDR3 holds 14 amino acids from the cysteine to the phenylalanine. The CDR3 DNA has 42 bases and is translated from base 1.

The sequence was collected from a male patient aged 10 to 17 who had a stem cell transplant for acute myeloid leukemia, so the T cells may come from the graft donor. The sequenced sample was PBMCs, mostly from graft donor cells, obtained 360 days after TCRalphabeta/CD19-depleted stem cell transplant. The sequence links TRBV11-1 to TRBJ2-7; 5 matching bases give a weak D call of TRBD2. The CDR3 protein: CASSDGLSSYEQYF. At the DNA level, the sequence is TGTGCCAGCAGCGACGGACTTTCCTCCTACGAGCAGTACTTC.